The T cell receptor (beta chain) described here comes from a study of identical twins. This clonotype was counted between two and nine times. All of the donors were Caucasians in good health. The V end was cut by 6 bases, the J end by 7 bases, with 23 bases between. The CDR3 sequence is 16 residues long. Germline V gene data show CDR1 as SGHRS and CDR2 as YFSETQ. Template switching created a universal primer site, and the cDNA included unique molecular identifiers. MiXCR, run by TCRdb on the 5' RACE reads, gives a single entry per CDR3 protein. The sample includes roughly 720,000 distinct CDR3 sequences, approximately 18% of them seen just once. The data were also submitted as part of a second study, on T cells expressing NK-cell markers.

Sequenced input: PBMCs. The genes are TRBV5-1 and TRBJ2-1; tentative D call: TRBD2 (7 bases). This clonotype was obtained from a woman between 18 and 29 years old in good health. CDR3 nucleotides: TGCGCCAGCACCTTCGGGGAGGGGGGCCGGGATAATGAGCAGTTCTTC. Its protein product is CASTFGEGGRDNEQFF.